One and the same sample provided the 22 T cell receptor beta chains below, sequenced in a study of blood T cell repertoires in COVID-19. Method: immunoSEQ multiplex PCR; TCRdb's copy keeps in-frame clones and lacks some. The repertoire includes roughly 39,000 clones, about 87% of them detected once, and 9% sits in the top ten. Sequencing was done on a sample of peripheral blood. The receptor set was obtained from a woman aged 70-85 years with acute or convalescent COVID-19.

The chain links TRBV19 to TRBJ1-3, with 7 bases lining up with TRBD1. J gave up 0 bases and V 5 bases, and 7 bases lay outside the gene matches. This CDR3 region has 16 residues. Germline loops: CDR1 LNHDA, CDR2 SQIVND (reference sequence). CDR3 sequence: CASSGRGRISGNTIYF. The CDR3 DNA follows: TGTGCCAGTAGTGGAAGGGGGCGAATCTCTGGAAACACCATATATTTT. The whole variable domain, remainder taken from reference TRBV19 and TRBJ1-3, is DGGITQSPKYLFRKEGQNVTLSCEQNLNHDAMYWYRQDPGQGLRLIYYSQIVNDFQKGDIAEGYSVSREKKESFPLTVTSAQKNPTAFYLCASSGRGRISGNTIYFGEGSWLTVV.

This clone was picked up one time. The chain is built from TRBV12-3 or TRBV12-4 and TRBJ1-2; D remains ambiguous. The CDR3 runs 13 residues. Trimming took 3 bases from V and 2 from J, leaving 7 bases between them. CDR3 coding DNA: TGTGCCAGCAGTTTGCGCGCAAACTATGGCTACACCTTC. The encoded protein is CASSLRANYGYTF.

This chain uses TRBV6-5 with TRBJ1-2, with D unclear. Trimming left V 0 bases short and J 0 bases short, with 8 bases between. The V gene's germline CDR1 is MNHEY and CDR2 SVGAGI. The CDR3 is 15 residues long. This chain's CDR3 is CASSYSVGANYGYTF. The CDR3 DNA reads TGTGCCAGCAGTTACTCTGTCGGGGCTAACTATGGCTACACCTTC.

The chain employs TRBV2 and TRBJ2-2; tentative D call: TRBD2 (5 bases). Between the trimmed V and J ends, which lost 5 bases and 2 bases, there was a span of 9 bases. Germline assignment: CDR1 SNHLY and CDR2 FYNNEI. CDR3 size: 14 residues. CDR3 sequence: CASSPAVNTGELFF. The CDR3 coding sequence is TGTGCCAGCAGTCCAGCGGTTAACACCGGGGAGCTGTTTTTT.

The V call is TRBV6-5, the J call TRBJ1-5; no firm D call. The germline V gene encodes CDR1 MNHEY and CDR2 SVGAGI. There are 15 residues in the CDR3. V was cut by 1 base and J by 0 bases, with 7 bases left in between. CDR3 amino acids: CASSYYRDSNQPQHF. DNA of the CDR3: TGTGCCAGCAGTTACTACAGAGATAGCAATCAGCCCCAGCATTTT.

V and J are TRBV5-4 and TRBJ2-1, with D uncertain. Trimming took off 3 bases at V and 0 bases at J, with 13 bases between the two ends. CDR1 is SGHNT and CDR2 is YYREEE in the germline V gene (reference sequence). The CDR3 sequence is 16 residues long. CDR3 nucleotide sequence: TGTGCCAGCAGCTCTCCTACAGTTAGCTCCTACAATGAGCAGTTCTTC. Translating it yields CASSSPTVSSYNEQFF.

The chain recombines TRBV15 with TRBJ2-3; D is possibly TRBD2 (5 bases). The CDR3 consists of 12 residues. Per germline, CDR1 LNHNV and CDR2 YYDKDF (reference sequence). The V gene lost 7 bases and the J gene lost 4 bases, with 9 bases spanning the gap. The CDR3 nucleotides read TGTGCCACCAAGCTAGCCCCAGATACGCAGTATTTT. Its translation: CATKLAPDTQYF.

The genes are TRBV5-4 and TRBJ1-6; 9 bases agree with TRBD1. Germline V gives CDR1 SGHNT, CDR2 YYREEE (reference sequence). The CDR3 totals 16 residues. V lost 3 bases, J lost 8 bases, and 9 bases stayed unmatched. CDR3 sequence reads: CASSWGQGLGYSPLHF. CDR3 nucleotides: TGTGCCAGCAGCTGGGGACAGGGCTTAGGGTATTCACCCCTCCACTTT.

This chain connects TRBV7-2 to TRBJ1-2; maybe TRBD1 (6 bases). Trimming removed 6 bases from V and 8 bases from J, with 19 bases in between. The CDR3 is 14 residues long. Germline CDR1 is SGHTA and CDR2 is FQGNSA. The CDR3 nucleotides read TGTGCCAGCAGTTCGGACAGTGGGGATTGGGGCTACACCTTC. Translated, it gives CASSSDSGDWGYTF. Filled out from reference TRBV7-2 and TRBJ1-2, the complete variable domain reads GAGVSQSPSNKVTEKGKDVELRCDPISGHTALYWYRQSLGQGLEFLIYFQGNSAPDKSGLPSDRFSAERTGGSVSTLTIQRTQQEDSAVYLCASSSDSGDWGYTFGSGTRLTVV.

This clone is medium-sized within its sample. The chain combines TRBV7-2 with TRBJ1-3, with D possibly being TRBD1 (6 bases). CDR1 SGHTA and CDR2 FQGNSA come from the germline V gene. This CDR3 contains 15 residues. V lost 5 bases to trimming and J lost 1 base, with 12 bases between them. The DNA of the CDR3 is TGTGCCAGCAGCCCAATCGGACAGTCTGGAAACACCATATATTTT. It translates to CASSPIGQSGNTIYF.

This chain links TRBV7-2 with TRBJ1-3; D uncertain. The CDR3 consists of 16 residues. V was pared by 1 base and J by 4 bases, with 14 bases between. Per the germline V gene, CDR1 is SGHTA and CDR2 is FQGNSA. The CDR3 coding sequence is TGTGCCAGCAGCTTAGACTGGTGGGCGCCCGGAAACACCATATATTTT. Translation: CASSLDWWAPGNTIYF.

In this sample, this clone turned up once. The chain recombines TRBV28 with TRBJ1-2; D is uncertain. Between the trimmed V and J ends, which lost 8 bases and 7 bases, there was a span of 11 bases. This CDR3 is built from 11 residues. CDR1 is MDHEN, CDR2 SYDVKM, per germline. In DNA form, the CDR3 reads TGTGCCAGCGAAACCGTCGGTGGCTACACCTTC. It specifies CASETVGGYTF.

The rearrangement uses TRBV28 and TRBJ1-3; TRBD1 matches at 8 bases. This CDR3 comprises 15 residues. Germline CDR1 and CDR2: MDHEN and SYDVKM. V dropped 3 bases and J dropped 4; count of bases not matched to a gene: 5. The CDR3 sequence is CASSFQGALGNTIYF. CDR3 sequence (DNA): TGTGCCAGCAGTTTTCAGGGGGCGCTGGGAAACACCATATATTTT. Using reference TRBV28 and TRBJ1-3 for the parts outside the CDR3, the full variable domain is DVKVTQSSRYLVKRTGEKVFLECVQDMDHENMFWYRQDPGLGLRLIYFSYDVKMKEKGDIPEGYSVSREKKERFSLILESASTNQTSMYLCASSFQGALGNTIYFGEGSWLTVV.

This chain connects TRBV12-1 to TRBJ1-6; TRBD1, as called in the table, went unchecked against the DNA. TRBV12-1 is a pseudogene segment. The CDR3 sequence is 19 residues long. DNA of the CDR3: TGTGCCAGCAACCGACGGACAGGCGGATCTCACTCCTATAATTCACCCCTCCACTTT. This encodes CASNRRTGGSHSYNSPLHF.

This rearrangement joins TRBV5-1 to TRBJ2-2; TRBD1 is a possible D gene (6 bases). V was clipped by 0 bases and J by 5 bases, with 11 bases between them. This CDR3 has 15 amino acids. From germline, CDR1 is SGHRS and CDR2 YFSETQ. The CDR3 region is CASSLALTGTGELFF. For the CDR3, the DNA is TGCGCCAGCAGCTTGGCTCTTACAGGGACCGGGGAGCTGTTTTTT.

This chain links TRBV6-5 with TRBJ1-6; 8 nucleotides align to TRBD1. CDR1 is MNHEY, CDR2 SVGAGI, per germline. The CDR3 runs 14 residues. Unmatched junction bases numbered 13, after V lost 11 bases and J lost 10 bases. CDR3 residues: CAVGDRPSGSPLHF. CDR3 nucleotides: TGTGCCGTCGGGGACAGGCCGTCGGGGTCACCCCTCCACTTT.

V is TRBV19 and J is TRBJ1-4; 9 nucleotides line up with TRBD1. This CDR3 spans 17 amino acids. Germline lookup yields CDR1 LNHDA and CDR2 SQIVND (reference sequence). After removal of 7 bases from V and 11 bases from J, the junction contained 20 bases not matched to a gene. The CDR3 sequence is CASTQSSVQGARVKLFF. CDR3 bases: TGTGCCAGTACTCAGTCCTCTGTACAGGGGGCAAGGGTGAAACTGTTTTTT.

The chain recombines TRBV25-1 with TRBJ1-1; TRBD1 matches 10 bases. V lost 5 bases to trimming and J lost 3 bases; unmatched junction nucleotides: 3. The CDR3 contains 14 residues. Germline V lookup: CDR1 MGHDK, CDR2 SYGVNS. CDR3 nucleotide sequence: TGTGCCAGCAGTCCGGGACAGGGGTACACTGAAGCTTTCTTT. Translation gives CASSPGQGYTEAFF.

In this sample, this clone turned up a few times. The J gene is TRBJ2-7, the V gene TRBV6-2 or TRBV6-3, with a tentative D call TRBD1 (5 bases). V was trimmed by 2 bases and J by 7 bases, leaving 18 bases between them. Germline CDR1 and CDR2: MNHEY and SVGEGT. The CDR3 totals 15 residues. This CDR3 reads CASSYDSPLVGEQYV. The DNA for the CDR3 is TGTGCCAGCAGTTACGACAGCCCCCTAGTAGGTGAGCAGTACGTC.

This chain links TRBV11-3 with TRBJ2-6, with TRBD1 identical over 10 bases. J gave up 0 bases and V 5 bases, and 10 bases lay outside the gene matches. This CDR3 has 19 residues. The germline gives CDR1 SGHNT, CDR2 YENEEA. The CDR3 spells CASSASPGTGVSGANVLTF. The CDR3 DNA reads TGTGCCAGCAGCGCCAGTCCCGGGACAGGGGTCTCTGGGGCCAACGTCCTGACTTTC.

This rearrangement joins TRBV7-2 to TRBJ2-7; 8 nucleotides line up with TRBD2. Losses at the gene ends were 1 base for V and 0 bases for J; bases not matched to a gene: 8. The CDR3 consists of 17 residues. In germline, CDR1 is SGHTA, CDR2 FQGNSA. The CDR3, as DNA: TGTGCCAGCAGCTTAGGACAGAGTAGCGGGAACTCCTACGAGCAGTACGTC. Translated, it gives CASSLGQSSGNSYEQYV.

The V call is TRBV7-9, the J call TRBJ1-6; 7 nucleotides align to TRBD1. Per the germline V gene, CDR1 is SEHNR and CDR2 is FQNEAQ (reference sequence). The ends lost 4 bases at V and 5 bases at J; junction bases unmatched: 2. The CDR3 totals 14 residues. CDR3 protein: CASSSGQNNSPLHF. The CDR3 nucleotides read TGTGCCAGCAGCTCGGGACAGAATAATTCACCCCTCCACTTT.